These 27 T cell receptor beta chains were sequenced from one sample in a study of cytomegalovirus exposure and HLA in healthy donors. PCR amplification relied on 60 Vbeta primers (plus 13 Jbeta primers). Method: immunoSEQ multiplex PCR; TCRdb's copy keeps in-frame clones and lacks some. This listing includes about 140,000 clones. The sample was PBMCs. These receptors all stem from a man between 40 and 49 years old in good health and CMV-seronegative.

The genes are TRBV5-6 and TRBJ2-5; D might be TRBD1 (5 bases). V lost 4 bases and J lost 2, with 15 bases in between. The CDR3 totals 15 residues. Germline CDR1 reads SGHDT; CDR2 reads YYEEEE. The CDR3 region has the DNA TGTGCCAGCAGCCGATGGTACAGGCCTCAAGAGACCCAGTACTTC. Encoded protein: CASSRWYRPQETQYF.

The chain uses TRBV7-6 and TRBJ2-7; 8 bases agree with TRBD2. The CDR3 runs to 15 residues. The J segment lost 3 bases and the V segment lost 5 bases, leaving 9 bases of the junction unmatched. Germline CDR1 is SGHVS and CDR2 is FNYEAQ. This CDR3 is CASSPRLARDYEQYF. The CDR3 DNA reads TGTGCCAGCAGCCCACGACTAGCGCGTGACTACGAGCAGTACTTC.

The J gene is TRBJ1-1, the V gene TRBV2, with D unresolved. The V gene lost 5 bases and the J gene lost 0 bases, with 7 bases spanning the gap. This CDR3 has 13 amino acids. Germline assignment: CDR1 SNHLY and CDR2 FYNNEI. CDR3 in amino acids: CASSLQMNTEAFF. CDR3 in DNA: TGTGCCAGCAGTCTCCAGATGAACACTGAAGCTTTCTTT.

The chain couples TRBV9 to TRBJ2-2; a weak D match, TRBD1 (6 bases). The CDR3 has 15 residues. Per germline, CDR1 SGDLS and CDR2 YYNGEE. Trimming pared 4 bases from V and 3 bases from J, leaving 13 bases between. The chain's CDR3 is CASSPGQLHTGELFF. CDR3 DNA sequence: TGTGCCAGCAGCCCCGGACAGTTACACACCGGGGAGCTGTTTTTT.

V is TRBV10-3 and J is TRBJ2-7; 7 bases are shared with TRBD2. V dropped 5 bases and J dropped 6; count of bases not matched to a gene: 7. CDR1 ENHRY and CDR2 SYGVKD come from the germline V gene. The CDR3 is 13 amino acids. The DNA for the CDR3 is TGTGCCATCAGTCTCCTGGGGGAGGGCGAGCAGTACTTC. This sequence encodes CAISLLGEGEQYF.

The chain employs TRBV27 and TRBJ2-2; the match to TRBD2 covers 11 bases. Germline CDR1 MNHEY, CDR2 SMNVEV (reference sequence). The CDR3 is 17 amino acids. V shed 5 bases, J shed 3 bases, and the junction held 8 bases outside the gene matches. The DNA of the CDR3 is TGTGCCAGCAGTCTAACTAGCGGGGGCAAGGACACCGGGGAGCTGTTTTTT. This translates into CASSLTSGGKDTGELFF.

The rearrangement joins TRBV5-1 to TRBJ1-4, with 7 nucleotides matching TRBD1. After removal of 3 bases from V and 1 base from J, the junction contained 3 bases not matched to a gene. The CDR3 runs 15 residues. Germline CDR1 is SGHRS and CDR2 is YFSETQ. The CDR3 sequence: CASSSQGQTNEKLFF. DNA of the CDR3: TGCGCCAGCAGCTCACAGGGGCAAACTAATGAAAAACTGTTTTTT.

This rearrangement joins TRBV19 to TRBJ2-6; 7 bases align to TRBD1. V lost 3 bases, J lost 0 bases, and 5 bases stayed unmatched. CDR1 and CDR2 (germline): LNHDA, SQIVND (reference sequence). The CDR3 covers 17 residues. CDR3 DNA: TGTGCCAGTAGTATGGGGGACAGCCACTCTGGGGCCAACGTCCTGACTTTC. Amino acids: CASSMGDSHSGANVLTF.

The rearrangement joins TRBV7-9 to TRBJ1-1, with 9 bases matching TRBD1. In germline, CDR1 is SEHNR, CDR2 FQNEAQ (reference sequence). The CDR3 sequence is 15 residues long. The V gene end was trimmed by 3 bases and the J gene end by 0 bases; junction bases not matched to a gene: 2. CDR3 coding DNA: TGTGCCAGCAGCTTCCACAGGGGGCTGAACACTGAAGCTTTCTTT. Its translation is CASSFHRGLNTEAFF. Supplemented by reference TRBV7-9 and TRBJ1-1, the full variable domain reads DTGVSQNPRHKITKRGQNVTFRCDPISEHNRLYWYRQTLGQGPEFLTYFQNEAQLEKSRLLSDRFSAERPKGSFSTLEIQRTEQGDSAMYLCASSFHRGLNTEAFFGQGTRLTVV.

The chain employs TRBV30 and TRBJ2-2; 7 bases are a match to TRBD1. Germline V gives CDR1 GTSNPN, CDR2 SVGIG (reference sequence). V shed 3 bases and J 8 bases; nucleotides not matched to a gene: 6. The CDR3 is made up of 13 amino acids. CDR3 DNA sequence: TGTGCCTGGAGGCGACAGGGTGAAGGGGAGCTGTTTTTT. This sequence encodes CAWRRQGEGELFF.

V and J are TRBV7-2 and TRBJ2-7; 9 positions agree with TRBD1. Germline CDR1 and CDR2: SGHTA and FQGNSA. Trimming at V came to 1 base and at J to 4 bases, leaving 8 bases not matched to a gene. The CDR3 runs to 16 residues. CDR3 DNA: TGTGCCAGCAGCTTAGAGAGGGTGGACAGGGGTTACGAGCAGTACTTC. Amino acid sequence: CASSLERVDRGYEQYF.

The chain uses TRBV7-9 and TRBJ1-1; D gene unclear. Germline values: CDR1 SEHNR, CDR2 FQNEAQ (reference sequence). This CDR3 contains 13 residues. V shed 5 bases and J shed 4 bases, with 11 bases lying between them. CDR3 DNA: TGTGCCAGCAGCACCTCGGGGTTCACTGAAGCTTTCTTT. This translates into CASSTSGFTEAFF.

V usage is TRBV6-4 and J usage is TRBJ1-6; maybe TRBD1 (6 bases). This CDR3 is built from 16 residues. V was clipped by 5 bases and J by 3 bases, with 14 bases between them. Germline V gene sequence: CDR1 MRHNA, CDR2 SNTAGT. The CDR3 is CASSPPGQHYNSPLHF. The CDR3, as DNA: TGTGCCAGCAGTCCACCCGGACAGCACTATAATTCACCCCTCCACTTT.

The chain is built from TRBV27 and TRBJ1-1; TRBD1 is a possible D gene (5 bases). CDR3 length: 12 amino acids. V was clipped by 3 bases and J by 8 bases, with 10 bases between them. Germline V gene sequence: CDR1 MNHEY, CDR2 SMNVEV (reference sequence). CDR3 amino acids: CASSFPGKEAFF. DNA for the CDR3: TGTGCCAGCAGTTTCCCAGGGAAGGAAGCTTTCTTT.

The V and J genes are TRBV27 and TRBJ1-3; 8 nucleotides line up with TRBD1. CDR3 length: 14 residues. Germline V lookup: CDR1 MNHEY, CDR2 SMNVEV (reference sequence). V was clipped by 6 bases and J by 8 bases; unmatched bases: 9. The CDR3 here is CASSWTGYGDTIYF. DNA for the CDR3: TGTGCCAGCAGCTGGACAGGGTACGGCGACACCATATATTTT.

For the CDR3, the DNA is TGTGCCAGCAGCGCCCGACGGAGCTCCTACGAGCAGTACTTC. Its translation: CASSARRSSYEQYF. V usage is TRBV5-4 and J usage is TRBJ2-7; D ambiguous. This CDR3 is built from 14 residues. V lost 4 bases and J lost 0, with 11 bases in between. Per the germline V gene, CDR1 is SGHNT and CDR2 is YYREEE (reference sequence).

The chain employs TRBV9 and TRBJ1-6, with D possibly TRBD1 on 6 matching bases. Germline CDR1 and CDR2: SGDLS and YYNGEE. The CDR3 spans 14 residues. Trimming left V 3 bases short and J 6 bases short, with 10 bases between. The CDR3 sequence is CASSGGGGNSPLHF. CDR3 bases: TGTGCCAGCAGCGGGGGAGGGGGTAATTCACCCCTCCACTTT.

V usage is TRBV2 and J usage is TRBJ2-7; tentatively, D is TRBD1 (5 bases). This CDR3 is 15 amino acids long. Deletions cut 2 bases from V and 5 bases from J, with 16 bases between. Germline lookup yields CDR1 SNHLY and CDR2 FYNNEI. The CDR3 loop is CASSEQGRSVHEQYF. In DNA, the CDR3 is TGTGCCAGCAGTGAACAGGGTAGGAGCGTCCACGAGCAGTACTTC.

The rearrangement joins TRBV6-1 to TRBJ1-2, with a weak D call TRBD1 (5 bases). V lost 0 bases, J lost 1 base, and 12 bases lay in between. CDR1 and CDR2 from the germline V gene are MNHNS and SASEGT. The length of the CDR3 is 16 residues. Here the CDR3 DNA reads TGTGCCAGCAGTGAAGCCCTAGGACACCTTAACTATGGCTACACCTTC. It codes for CASSEALGHLNYGYTF.

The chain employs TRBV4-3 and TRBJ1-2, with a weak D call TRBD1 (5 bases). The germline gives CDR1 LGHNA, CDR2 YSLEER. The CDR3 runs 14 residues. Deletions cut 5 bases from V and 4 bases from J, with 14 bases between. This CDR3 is CASSGAGSFYGYTF. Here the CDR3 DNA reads TGCGCCAGCAGCGGTGCAGGGTCTTTCTATGGCTACACCTTC.

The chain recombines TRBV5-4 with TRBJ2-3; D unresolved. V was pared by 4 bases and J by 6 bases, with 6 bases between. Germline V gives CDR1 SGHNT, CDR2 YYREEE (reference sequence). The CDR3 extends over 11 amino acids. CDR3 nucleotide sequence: TGTGCCAGCAGCCTTGAGGATACGCAGTATTTT. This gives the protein CASSLEDTQYF.

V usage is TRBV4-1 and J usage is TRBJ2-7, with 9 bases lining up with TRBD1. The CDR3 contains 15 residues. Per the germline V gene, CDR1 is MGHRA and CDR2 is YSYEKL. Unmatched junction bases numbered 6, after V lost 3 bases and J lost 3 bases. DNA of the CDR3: TGCGCCAGCAGCCATATCGACAGGGGGAACTACGAGCAGTACTTC. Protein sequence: CASSHIDRGNYEQYF.

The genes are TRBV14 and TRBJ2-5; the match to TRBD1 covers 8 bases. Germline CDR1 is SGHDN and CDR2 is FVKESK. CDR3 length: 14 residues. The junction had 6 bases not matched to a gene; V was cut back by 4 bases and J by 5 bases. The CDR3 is CASSPRTGRETQYF. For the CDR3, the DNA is TGTGCCAGCAGCCCCCGGACAGGGCGGGAGACCCAGTACTTC.

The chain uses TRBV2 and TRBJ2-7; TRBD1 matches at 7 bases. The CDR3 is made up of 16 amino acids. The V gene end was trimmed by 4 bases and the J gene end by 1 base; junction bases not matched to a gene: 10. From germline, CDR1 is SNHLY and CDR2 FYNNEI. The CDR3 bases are TGTGCCAGCAGTGCCTTTAGGGGGCGAAAATCCTACGAGCAGTACTTC. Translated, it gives CASSAFRGRKSYEQYF.

The chain's CDR3 is CASSPLGGAMDEKLFF. The CDR3 region has the DNA TGTGCCAGCAGCCCGCTGGGGGGGGCCATGGATGAAAAACTGTTTTTT. The V call is TRBV7-2, the J call TRBJ1-4; D might be TRBD1 (6 bases). The CDR3 has 16 residues. Between the trimmed V and J ends, which lost 5 bases and 6 bases, there was a span of 19 bases. Germline-derived CDR1 and CDR2 are SGHTA and FQGNSA.

In DNA form, the CDR3 reads TGTGCCACCAGCTCTACGAGGGATCGGTCGACTGGAAACACCATATATTTT. Translating gives CATSSTRDRSTGNTIYF. This chain uses TRBV15 with TRBJ1-3; D gene ambiguous. In germline, CDR1 is LNHNV, CDR2 YYDKDF (reference sequence). The CDR3 sequence is 17 residues long. The ends were cut back, 5 bases at V and 2 bases at J, with 19 bases in the middle.

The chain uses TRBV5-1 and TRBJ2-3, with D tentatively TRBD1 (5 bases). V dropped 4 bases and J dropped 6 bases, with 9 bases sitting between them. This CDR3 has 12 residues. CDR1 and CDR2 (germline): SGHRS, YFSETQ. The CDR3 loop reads CASSASGDTQYF. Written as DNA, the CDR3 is TGCGCCAGCAGCGCGTCAGGGGATACGCAGTATTTT.